Many counts were recorded for the clone carrying this T cell receptor beta chain. What it binds is not known. Any patient presenting with uncontrolled infection, other autoimmune disease, pregnancy or lactation was left out. PBMCs were sourced from less than 12 ml fresh peripheral blood. Per the germline V gene, CDR1 is SGHTA and CDR2 is FQGNSA. The CDR3 is made up of 15 amino acids. Trimming took 2 bases from V and 2 from J, leaving 11 bases between them. The data belong to a study of T cells in Graves' hyperthyroidism and ophthalmopathy. The study's findings and limits: Most clonotypes expanded in the thyroid (above 0.001) were also present in blood. Ophthalmopathy cases were set apart from stable hyperthyroidism by a 13 V-J model.

There were TCR beta CDR3 regions amplified from RNA transcripts. RT-PCR in the first round (using the HTBI primer set) targeted the TCR CDR3. Using its own MiXCR run on the multiplex PCR reads, TCRdb lists one record per CDR3 protein. The sample carries 540,000 or so distinct CDR3 sequences, about 15% recorded once. This rearrangement joins TRBV7-2 to TRBJ2-3; tentatively, D is TRBD2 (6 bases). Input material: blood. The receptor was derived from a woman aged 25 to 45 with Graves' hyperthyroidism. The CDR3 here is CASSLWDSYTDTQYF. CDR3 coding DNA: TGTGCCAGCAGCTTATGGGACTCTTACACAGATACGCAGTATTTT.